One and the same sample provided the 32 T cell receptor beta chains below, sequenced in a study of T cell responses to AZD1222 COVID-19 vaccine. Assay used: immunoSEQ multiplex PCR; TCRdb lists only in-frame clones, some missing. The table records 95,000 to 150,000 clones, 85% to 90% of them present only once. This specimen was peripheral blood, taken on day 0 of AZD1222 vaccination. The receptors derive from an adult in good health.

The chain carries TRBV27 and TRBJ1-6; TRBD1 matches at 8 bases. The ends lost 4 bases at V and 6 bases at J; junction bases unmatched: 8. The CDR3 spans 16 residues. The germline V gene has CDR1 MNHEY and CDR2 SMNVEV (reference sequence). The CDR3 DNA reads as TGTGCCAGCAGTTACGAACCGGACAGGGCTAATTCACCCCTCCACTTT. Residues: CASSYEPDRANSPLHF.

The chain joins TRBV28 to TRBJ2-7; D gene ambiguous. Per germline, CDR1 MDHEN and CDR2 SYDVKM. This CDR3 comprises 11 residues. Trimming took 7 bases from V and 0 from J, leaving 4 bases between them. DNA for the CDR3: TGTGCCAGCACCCGCTCCTACGAGCAGTACTTC. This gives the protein CASTRSYEQYF.

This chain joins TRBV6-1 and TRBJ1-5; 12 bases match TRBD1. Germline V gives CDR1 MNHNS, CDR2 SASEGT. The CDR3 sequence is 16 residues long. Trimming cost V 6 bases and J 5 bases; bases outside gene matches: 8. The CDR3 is CASRETGTGGHQPQHF. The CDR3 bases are TGTGCCAGCAGAGAAACCGGGACAGGGGGCCATCAGCCCCAGCATTTT.

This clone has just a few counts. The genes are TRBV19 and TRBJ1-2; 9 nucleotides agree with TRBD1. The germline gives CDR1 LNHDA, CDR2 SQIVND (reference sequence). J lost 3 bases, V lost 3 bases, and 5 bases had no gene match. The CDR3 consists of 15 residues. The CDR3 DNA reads TGTGCCAGTAGTATCGGGACAGGGAAAGACTATGGCTACACCTTC. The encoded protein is CASSIGTGKDYGYTF.

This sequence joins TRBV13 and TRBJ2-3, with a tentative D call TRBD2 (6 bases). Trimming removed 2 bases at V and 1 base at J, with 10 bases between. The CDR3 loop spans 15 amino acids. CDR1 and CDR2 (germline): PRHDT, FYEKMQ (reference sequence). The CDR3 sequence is CASSLFGGGTDTQYF. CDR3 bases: TGTGCCAGCAGCTTATTCGGCGGGGGCACAGATACGCAGTATTTT. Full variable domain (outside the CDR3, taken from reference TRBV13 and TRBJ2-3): AAGVIQSPRHLIKEKRETATLKCYPIPRHDTVYWYQQGPGQDPQFLISFYEKMQSDKGSIPDRFSAQQFSDYHSELNMSSLELGDSALYFCASSLFGGGTDTQYFGPGTRLTVL.

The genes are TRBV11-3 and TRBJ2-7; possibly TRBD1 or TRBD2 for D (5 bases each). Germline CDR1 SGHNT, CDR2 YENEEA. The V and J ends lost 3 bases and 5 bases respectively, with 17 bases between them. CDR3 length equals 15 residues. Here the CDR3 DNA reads TGTGCCAGCAGCTTTCGGGGCCCGATAACCGACGAGCAGTACTTC. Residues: CASSFRGPITDEQYF. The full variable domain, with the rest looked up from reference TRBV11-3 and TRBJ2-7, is EAGVVQSPRYKIIEKKQPVAFWCNPISGHNTLYWYLQNLGQGPELLIRYENEEAVDDSQLPKDRFSAERLKGVDSTLKIQPAELGDSAVYLCASSFRGPITDEQYFGPGTRLTVT.

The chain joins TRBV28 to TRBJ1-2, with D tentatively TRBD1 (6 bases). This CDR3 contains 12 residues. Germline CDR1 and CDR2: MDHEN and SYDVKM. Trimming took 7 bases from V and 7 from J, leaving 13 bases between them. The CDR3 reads CASTSTGPGYTF. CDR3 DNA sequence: TGTGCCAGCACCTCGACAGGTCCTGGCTACACCTTC.

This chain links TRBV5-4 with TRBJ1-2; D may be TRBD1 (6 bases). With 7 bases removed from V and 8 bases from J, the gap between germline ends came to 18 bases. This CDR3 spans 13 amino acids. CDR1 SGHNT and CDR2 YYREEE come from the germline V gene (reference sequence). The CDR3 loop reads CASGENRAGGYTF. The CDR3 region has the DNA TGTGCCAGCGGAGAGAACAGGGCGGGGGGCTACACCTTC.

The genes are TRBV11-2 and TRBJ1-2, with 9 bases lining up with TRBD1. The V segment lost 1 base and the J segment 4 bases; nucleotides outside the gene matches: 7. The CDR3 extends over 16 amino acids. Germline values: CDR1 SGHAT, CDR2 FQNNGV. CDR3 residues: CASSLGLDRGGYGYTF. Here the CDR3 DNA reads TGTGCCAGCAGCTTAGGTCTGGACAGGGGTGGCTATGGCTACACCTTC.

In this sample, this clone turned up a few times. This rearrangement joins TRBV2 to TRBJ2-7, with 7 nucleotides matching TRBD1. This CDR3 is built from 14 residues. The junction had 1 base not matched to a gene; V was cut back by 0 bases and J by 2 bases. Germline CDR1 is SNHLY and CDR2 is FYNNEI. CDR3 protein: CASSEATGPYEQYF. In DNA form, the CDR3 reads TGTGCCAGCAGTGAAGCGACAGGGCCCTACGAGCAGTACTTC.

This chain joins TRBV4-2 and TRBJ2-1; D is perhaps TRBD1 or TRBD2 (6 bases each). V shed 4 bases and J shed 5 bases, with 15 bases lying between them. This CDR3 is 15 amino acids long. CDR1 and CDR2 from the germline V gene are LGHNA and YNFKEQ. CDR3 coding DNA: TGTGCCAGCAGCCCCCCGGGGGCGGGGCACAATGAGCAGTTCTTC. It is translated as CASSPPGAGHNEQFF.

The chain's CDR3 is CASSYTGRNFLGKPQHF. DNA for the CDR3: TGTGCCAGTAGCTACACAGGGAGAAACTTCTTGGGGAAGCCCCAGCATTTT. This chain connects TRBV19 to TRBJ1-5; D is possibly TRBD1 (6 bases). Germline-derived CDR1 and CDR2 are LNHDA and SQIVND (reference sequence). CDR3 length: 17 residues. With 6 bases removed from V and 8 bases from J, the gap between germline ends came to 26 bases. Drawing the rest from reference TRBV19 and TRBJ1-5, the complete variable domain is DGGITQSPKYLFRKEGQNVTLSCEQNLNHDAMYWYRQDPGQGLRLIYYSQIVNDFQKGDIAEGYSVSREKKESFPLTVTSAQKNPTAFYLCASSYTGRNFLGKPQHFGDGTRLSIL.

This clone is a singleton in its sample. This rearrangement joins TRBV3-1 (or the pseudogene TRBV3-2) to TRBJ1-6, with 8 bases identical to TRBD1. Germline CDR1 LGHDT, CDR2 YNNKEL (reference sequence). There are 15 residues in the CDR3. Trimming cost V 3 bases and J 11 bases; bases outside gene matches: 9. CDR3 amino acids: CASSQDRERSAPLHF. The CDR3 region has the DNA TGTGCCAGCAGCCAGGACAGGGAGAGATCGGCACCCCTCCACTTT.

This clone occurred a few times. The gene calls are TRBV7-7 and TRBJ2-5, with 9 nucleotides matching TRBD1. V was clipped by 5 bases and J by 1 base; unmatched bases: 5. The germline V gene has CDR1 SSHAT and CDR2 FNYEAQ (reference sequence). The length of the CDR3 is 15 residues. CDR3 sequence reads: CASSPWTGVQETQYF. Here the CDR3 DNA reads TGTGCCAGCAGCCCCTGGACAGGGGTCCAAGAGACCCAGTACTTC.

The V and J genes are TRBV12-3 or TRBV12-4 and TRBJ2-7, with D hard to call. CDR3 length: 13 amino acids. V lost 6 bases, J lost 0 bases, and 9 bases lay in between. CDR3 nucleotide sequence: TGTGCCAGCAGGGAGCAGGCCTCCTACGAGCAGTACTTC. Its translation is CASREQASYEQYF.

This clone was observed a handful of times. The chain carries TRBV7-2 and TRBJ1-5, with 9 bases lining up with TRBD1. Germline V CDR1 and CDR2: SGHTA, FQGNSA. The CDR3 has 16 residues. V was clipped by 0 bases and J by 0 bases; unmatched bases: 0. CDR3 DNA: TGTGCCAGCAGCTTAGCGGGACAGGGTAGCAATCAGCCCCAGCATTTT. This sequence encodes CASSLAGQGSNQPQHF.

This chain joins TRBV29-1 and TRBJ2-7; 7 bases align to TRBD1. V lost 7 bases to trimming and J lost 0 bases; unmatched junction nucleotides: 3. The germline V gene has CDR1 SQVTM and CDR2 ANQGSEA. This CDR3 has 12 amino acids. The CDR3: CSAQGYSYEQYF. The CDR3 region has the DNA TGCAGCGCACAGGGGTACTCCTACGAGCAGTACTTC.

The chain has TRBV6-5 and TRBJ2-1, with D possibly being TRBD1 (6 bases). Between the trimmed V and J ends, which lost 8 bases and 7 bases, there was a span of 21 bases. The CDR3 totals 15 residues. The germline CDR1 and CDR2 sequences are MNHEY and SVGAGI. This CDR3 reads CASARQATLWNEQFF. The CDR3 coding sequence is TGTGCCAGCGCCAGACAGGCGACCCTCTGGAATGAGCAGTTCTTC.

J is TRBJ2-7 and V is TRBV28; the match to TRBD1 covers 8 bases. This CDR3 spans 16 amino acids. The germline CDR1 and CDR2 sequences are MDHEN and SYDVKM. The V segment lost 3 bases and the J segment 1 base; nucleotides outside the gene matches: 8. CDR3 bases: TGTGCCAGCAGTTTTATCGACAGGGGCATTTCCTACGAGCAGTACTTC. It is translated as CASSFIDRGISYEQYF.

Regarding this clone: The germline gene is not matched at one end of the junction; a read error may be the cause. Here the CDR3 reads CDDYKFSNQPQHF. The CDR3 DNA is TGCGATGACTACAAATTTAGCAATCAGCCCCAGCATTTT. This rearrangement joins TRBV6-4 to TRBJ1-5; D not resolved. The CDR3 extends over 13 amino acids. The germline V gene encodes CDR1 MRHNA and CDR2 SNTAGT.

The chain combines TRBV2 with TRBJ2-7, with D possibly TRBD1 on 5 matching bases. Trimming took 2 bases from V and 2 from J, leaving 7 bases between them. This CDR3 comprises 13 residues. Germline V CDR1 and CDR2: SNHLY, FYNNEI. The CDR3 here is CASSEQGTYEQYF. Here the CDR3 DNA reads TGTGCCAGCAGTGAACAGGGCACCTACGAGCAGTACTTC.

The CDR3 here is CSVEVRRGYTF. CDR3 nucleotides: TGCAGCGTTGAAGTAAGGAGGGGCTACACCTTC. V is TRBV29-1 and J is TRBJ1-2; D uncertain. The CDR3 loop spans 11 amino acids. Germline CDR1 is SQVTM and CDR2 is ANQGSEA. V was cut by 1 base and J by 8 bases, with 8 bases left in between.

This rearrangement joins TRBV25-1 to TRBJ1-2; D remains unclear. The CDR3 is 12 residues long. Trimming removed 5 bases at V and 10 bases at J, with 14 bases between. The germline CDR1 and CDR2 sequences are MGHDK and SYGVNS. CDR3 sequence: CASSSSAGDYTF. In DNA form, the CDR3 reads TGTGCCAGCAGTTCGTCCGCCGGAGACTACACCTTC.

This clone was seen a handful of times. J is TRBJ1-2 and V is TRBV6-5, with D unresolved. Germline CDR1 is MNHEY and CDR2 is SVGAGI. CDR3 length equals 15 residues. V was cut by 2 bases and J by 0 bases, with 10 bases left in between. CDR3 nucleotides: TGTGCCAGCAGTTACGGTACAGCCGCTAACTATGGCTACACCTTC. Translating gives CASSYGTAANYGYTF.

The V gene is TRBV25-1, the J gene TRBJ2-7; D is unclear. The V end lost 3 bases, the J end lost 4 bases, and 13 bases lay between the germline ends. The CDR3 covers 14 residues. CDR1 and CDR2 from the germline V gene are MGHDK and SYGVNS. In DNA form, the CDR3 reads TGTGCCAGCAGTGAGATGGGCCCAGCTTACGAGCAGTACTTC. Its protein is CASSEMGPAYEQYF.

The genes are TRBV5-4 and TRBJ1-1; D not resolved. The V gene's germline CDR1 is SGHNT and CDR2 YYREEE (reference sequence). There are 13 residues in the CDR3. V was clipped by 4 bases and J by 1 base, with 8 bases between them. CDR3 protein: CASSPGWNTEAFF. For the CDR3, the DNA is TGTGCCAGCAGCCCGGGGTGGAACACTGAAGCTTTCTTT. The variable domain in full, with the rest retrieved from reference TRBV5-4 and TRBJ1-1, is ETGVTQSPTHLIKTRGQQVTLRCSSQSGHNTVSWYQQALGQGPQFIFQYYREEENGRGNFPPRFSGLQFPNYSSELNVNALELDDSALYLCASSPGWNTEAFFGQGTRLTVV.

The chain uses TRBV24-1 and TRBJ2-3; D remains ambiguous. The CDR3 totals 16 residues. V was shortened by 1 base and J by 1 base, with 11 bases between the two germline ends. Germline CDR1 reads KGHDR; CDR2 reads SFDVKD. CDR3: CATSDFWGRGTDTQYF. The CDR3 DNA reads TGTGCCACCAGTGATTTTTGGGGTCGGGGCACAGATACGCAGTATTTT.

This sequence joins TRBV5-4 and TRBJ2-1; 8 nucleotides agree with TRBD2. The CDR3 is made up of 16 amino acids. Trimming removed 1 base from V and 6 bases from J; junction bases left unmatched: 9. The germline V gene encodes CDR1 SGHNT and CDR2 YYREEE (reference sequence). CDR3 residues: CASSLKREWPPNEQFF. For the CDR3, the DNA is TGTGCCAGCAGCTTGAAGCGGGAGTGGCCCCCCAATGAGCAGTTCTTC. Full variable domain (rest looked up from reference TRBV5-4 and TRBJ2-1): ETGVTQSPTHLIKTRGQQVTLRCSSQSGHNTVSWYQQALGQGPQFIFQYYREEENGRGNFPPRFSGLQFPNYSSELNVNALELDDSALYLCASSLKREWPPNEQFFGPGTRLTVL.

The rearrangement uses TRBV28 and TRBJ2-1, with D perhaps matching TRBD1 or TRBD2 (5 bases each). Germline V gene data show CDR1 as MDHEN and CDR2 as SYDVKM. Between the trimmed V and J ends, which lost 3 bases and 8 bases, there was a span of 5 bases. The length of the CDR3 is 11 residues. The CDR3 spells CASSLGDEQFF. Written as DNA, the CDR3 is TGTGCCAGCAGTTTGGGGGATGAGCAGTTCTTC.

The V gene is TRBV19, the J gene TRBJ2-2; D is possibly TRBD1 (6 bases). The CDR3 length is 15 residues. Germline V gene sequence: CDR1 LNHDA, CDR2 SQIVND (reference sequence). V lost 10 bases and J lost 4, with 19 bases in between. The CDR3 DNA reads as TGTGCCACCAAGAACAGGGAGACGCGCACCGGGGAGCTGTTTTTT. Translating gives CATKNRETRTGELFF.

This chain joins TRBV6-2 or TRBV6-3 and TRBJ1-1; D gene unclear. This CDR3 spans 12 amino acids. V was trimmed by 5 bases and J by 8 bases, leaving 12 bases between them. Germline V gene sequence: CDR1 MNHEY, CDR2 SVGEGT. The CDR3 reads CASSTGGAEAFF. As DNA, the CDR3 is TGTGCCAGCAGTACCGGAGGAGCCGAAGCTTTCTTT.

This chain's CDR3 is CASSQVRGYADSPTTNEKLFF. Here the CDR3 DNA reads TGTGCCAGCAGCCAAGTCCGTGGTTATGCAGATTCCCCCACAACTAATGAAAAACTGTTTTTT. V gene TRBV3-1 (or the pseudogene TRBV3-2) combines with J gene TRBJ1-4; D gene uncertain. V was clipped by 1 base and J by 0 bases, with 24 bases between them. The germline V gene has CDR1 LGHDT and CDR2 YNNKEL (reference sequence). This CDR3 has 21 amino acids.